This T cell receptor (beta chain) was recovered during a study of blood T cell repertoires in COVID-19. Background on the study: Acute and convalescent COVID-19 specimens originated in the United States, Italy and Spain. Sample material is recorded as cDNA or gDNA derived from T cells, B-cell-depleted T cells, or PBMCs.

CDR1 and CDR2 (germline): MNHNY, SVGAGI (reference sequence). V shed 5 bases, J shed 8 bases, and the junction held 9 bases outside the gene matches. This CDR3 has 15 amino acids. In the source study's methods: Reference gene primer amplification in the assay estimated nucleated cell counts. Profiled with immunoSEQ multiplex PCR; TCRdb holds only in-frame clones, not every one. The V and J calls and clone size are taken from that table; D and trimming were inferred from the DNA. The data show more than 300,000 clones, with around 80% seen just once and about 1.2% held by the top ten. The chain is built from TRBV6-6 and TRBJ1-4; 9 nucleotides agree with TRBD1. Sequencing input: peripheral blood. This sequence originates from a woman in her forties or fifties with acute or convalescent COVID-19. The chain's CDR3 is CASSAPGQGREKLFF. In nucleotides, the CDR3 is TGTGCCAGCAGTGCGCCGGGACAGGGAAGGGAAAAACTGTTTTTT.